Listed here is a single T cell receptor (beta chain). At the DNA level, this CDR3 is encoded by other sequences in the same sample as well. These data come from a study of blood T cell repertoires in COVID-19. About the study: Samples of COVID-19 (acute and convalescent) were obtained from the United States, Italy and Spain. PBMCs, B-cell-depleted T cells, or T cells were the source of the cDNA or gDNA that made up the material.

Repertoires were generated with immunoSEQ multiplex PCR, while TCRdb's copy carries only in-frame clones and drops some. The sample has 350,000 to 400,000 clones, around 87% seen once. This CDR3 comprises 16 residues. The ends lost 0 bases at V and 0 bases at J; junction bases unmatched: 2. The germline V gene has CDR1 LNHNV and CDR2 YYDKDF (reference sequence). The V and J genes are TRBV15 and TRBJ1-5, with TRBD1 matching over 7 bases. The receptor comes from a man aged 40-49 years in a cohort exposed to, infected with or recovered from COVID-19 (not recorded which). The sequencing sample was made of PBMCs or T cells enriched from blood (not recorded which). The CDR3 coding sequence is TGTGCCACCAGCAGAGACAGGGGGACTAGCAATCAGCCCCAGCATTTT. Protein product: CATSRDRGTSNQPQHF.